Included here is one T cell receptor beta chain sequence, with context. Its antigen is not identified. This sample stems from a study of cytomegalovirus exposure and HLA in healthy donors. The CDR3 contains 13 residues. Trimming cost V 5 bases and J 6 bases, with 14 bases left between them. Per germline, CDR1 SQVTM and CDR2 ANQGSEA. Measured with immunoSEQ multiplex PCR; TCRdb has only the in-frame clones, and not every one. The sample has about 280,000 clones, approximately 88% seen once; the top ten hold approximately 0.9%. General observations from the study: Clusters of TCRs from the first cohort tended to co-occur in the approximately 120 validation repertoires (as a later analysis found).

Sample: PBMCs. The chain links TRBV29-1 to TRBJ1-5, with D possibly TRBD1 on 5 matching bases. The sequence came from a woman between 18 and 29 years old in good health and CMV-seronegative. The CDR3, as DNA: TGCAGCGTTCGACAGCCGGGGGGTCAGCCCCAGCATTTT. Translating it yields CSVRQPGGQPQHF.